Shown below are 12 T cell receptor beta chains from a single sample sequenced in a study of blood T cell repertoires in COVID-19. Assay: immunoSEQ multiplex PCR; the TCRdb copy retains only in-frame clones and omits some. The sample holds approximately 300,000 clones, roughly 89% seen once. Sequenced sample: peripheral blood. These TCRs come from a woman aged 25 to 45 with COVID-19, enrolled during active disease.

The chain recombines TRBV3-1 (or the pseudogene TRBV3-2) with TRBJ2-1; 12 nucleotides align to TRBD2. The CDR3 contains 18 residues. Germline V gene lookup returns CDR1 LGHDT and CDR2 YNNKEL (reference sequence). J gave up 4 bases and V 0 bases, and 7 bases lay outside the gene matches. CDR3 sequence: CASSQEGRGLAGYNEQFF. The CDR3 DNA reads TGTGCCAGCAGCCAAGAAGGAAGGGGACTAGCGGGTTACAATGAGCAGTTCTTC.

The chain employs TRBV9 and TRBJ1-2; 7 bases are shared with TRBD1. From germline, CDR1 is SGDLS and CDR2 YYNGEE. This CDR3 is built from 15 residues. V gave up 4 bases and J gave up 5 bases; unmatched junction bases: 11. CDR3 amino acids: CASSLTSGGGYGYTF. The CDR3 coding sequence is TGTGCCAGCAGCCTAACCTCAGGGGGTGGATATGGCTACACCTTC.

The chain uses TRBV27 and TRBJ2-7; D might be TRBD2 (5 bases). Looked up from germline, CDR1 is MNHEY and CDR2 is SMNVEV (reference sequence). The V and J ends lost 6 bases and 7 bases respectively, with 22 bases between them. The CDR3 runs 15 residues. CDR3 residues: CASSSPQNSVREQYF. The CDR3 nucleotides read TGTGCCAGCAGCTCTCCGCAGAATAGCGTGAGAGAGCAGTACTTC.

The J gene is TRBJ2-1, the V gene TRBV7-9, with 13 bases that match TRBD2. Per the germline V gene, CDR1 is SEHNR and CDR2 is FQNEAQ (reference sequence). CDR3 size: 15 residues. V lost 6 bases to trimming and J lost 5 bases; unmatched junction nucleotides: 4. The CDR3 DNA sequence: TGTGCCAGCAGTCGGGGGACTAGCGGGAACAATGAGCAGTTCTTC. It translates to CASSRGTSGNNEQFF.

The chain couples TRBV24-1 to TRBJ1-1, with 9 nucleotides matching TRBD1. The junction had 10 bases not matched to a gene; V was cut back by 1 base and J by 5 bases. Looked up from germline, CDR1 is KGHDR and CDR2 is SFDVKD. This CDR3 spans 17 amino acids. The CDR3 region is CATSDLLDRGWRTEAFF. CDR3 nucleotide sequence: TGTGCCACCAGTGATTTACTGGACAGGGGCTGGAGGACTGAAGCTTTCTTT.

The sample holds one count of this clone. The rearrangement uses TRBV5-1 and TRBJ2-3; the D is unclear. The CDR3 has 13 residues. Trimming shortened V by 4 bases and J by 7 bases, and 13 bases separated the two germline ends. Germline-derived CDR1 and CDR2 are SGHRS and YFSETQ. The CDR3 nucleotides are TGCGCCAGCAGCCTCACGACTCAACATACGCAGTATTTT. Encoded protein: CASSLTTQHTQYF.

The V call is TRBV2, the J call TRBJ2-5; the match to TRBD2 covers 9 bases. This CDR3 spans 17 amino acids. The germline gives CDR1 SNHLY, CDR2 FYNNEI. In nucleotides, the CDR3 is TGTGCTCAGCACAGTAGCGGGGGAGTTTGGTCTCAAGAGACCCAGTACTTC. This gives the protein CAQHSSGGVWSQETQYF.

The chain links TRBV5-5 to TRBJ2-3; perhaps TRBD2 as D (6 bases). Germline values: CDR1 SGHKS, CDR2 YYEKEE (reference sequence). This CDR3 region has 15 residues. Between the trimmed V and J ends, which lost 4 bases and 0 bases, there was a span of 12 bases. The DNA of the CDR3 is TGTGCCAGCAGCCCCTTCGGGACTAGCACAGATACGCAGTATTTT. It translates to CASSPFGTSTDTQYF.

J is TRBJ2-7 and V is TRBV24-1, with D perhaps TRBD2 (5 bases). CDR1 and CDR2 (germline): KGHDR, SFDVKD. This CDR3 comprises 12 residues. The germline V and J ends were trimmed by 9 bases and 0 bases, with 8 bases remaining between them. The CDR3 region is CATEGSSYEQYF. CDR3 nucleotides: TGTGCCACCGAGGGCAGCTCCTACGAGCAGTACTTC.

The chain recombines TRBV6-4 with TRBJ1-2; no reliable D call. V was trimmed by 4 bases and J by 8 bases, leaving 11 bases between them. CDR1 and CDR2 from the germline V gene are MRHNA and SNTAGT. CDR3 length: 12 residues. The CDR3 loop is CASSVGVGGYTF. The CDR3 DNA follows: TGTGCCAGCAGTGTGGGAGTTGGAGGCTACACCTTC.

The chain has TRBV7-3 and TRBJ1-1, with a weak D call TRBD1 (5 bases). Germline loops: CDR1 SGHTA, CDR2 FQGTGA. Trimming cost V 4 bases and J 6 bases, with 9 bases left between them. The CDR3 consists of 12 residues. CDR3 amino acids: CASSSPGAEAFF. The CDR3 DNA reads TGTGCCAGCAGCTCCCCGGGGGCTGAAGCTTTCTTT.

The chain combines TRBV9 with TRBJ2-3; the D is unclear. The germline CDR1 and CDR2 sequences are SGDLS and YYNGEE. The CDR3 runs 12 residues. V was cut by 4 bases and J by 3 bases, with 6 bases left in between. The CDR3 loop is CASSPTTDTQYF. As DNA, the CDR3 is TGTGCCAGCAGCCCAACTACAGATACGCAGTATTTT.